The clone carrying this TCR beta chain was detected many times. Antigen unknown. The CDR3 totals 13 residues. Germline lookup yields CDR1 MNHNS and CDR2 SASEGT. V dropped 3 bases and J dropped 0 bases, with 4 bases sitting between them. These data are taken from a study of metastatic and nonmetastatic thyroid tumors. Whole-study context: Blood and tumor or nodule tissue repertoires from malignant and benign thyroid patients were compared.

In the original workflow: Researchers built a distant-metastasis classifier for papillary thyroid cancer that drew on CDR3 differences across clinicopathological groups. TCRdb re-called the PCR reads via MiXCR. These V and J calls derive from TCRdb rather than the authors' analysis. The sample contains roughly 19,000 clones, 22% of which appear only once. Thyroid surgery took place with no prior treatment in any patient. General study findings and limits: Benign nodules were reported to have significantly lower TCR beta diversity than malignant thyroid tumors, in blood and tumor.

This sequence joins TRBV6-1 and TRBJ2-3; D ambiguous. This TCR was recovered from a male donor with papillary thyroid cancer or a benign thyroid nodule (not recorded which). Some clones in this sample may be carry-over from other donors' samples. The specimen sequenced was tumor tissue. The chain's CDR3 is CASSEDSTDTQYF. The DNA for the CDR3 is TGTGCCAGCAGTGAGGACAGCACAGATACGCAGTATTTT.